This TCR beta chain was identified in a study of blood T cell repertoires in COVID-19 (TCRdb year 2020). Study-wide context: Collaborator samples came from the United States, Italy and Spain and covered acute and convalescent phases of COVID-19. The prospective study material was composed of cDNA or gDNA derived from T cells, B-cell-depleted T cells, or PBMCs. The dataset comprised deeply sampled blood TCRbeta repertoires from subjects exposed to, actively infected with, or recovered from COVID-19. The repertoires were released in a freely available public database meant as a resource for research on the immune response to SARS-CoV-2. Samples came from the ongoing ImmuneRACE study (first 160 participants) plus 1,254 subjects from 6 global collaborators. Sample metadata almost always included a de-identified subject ID, COVID-19 status, age in years and sex. Where HLA class I and class II types were available, the types were taken from metadata supplied by the sample provider, not from assay-based typing. Broader findings and caveats from the paper: The amount of clinical and demographic metadata varied by source and participant and was provided uncurated.

The immunoSEQ Assay, a bias-controlled multiplex PCR, was used to amplify TCRbeta CDR3 regions from genomic DNA. As for how the authors treated the data: The number of nucleated cells in each sample was estimated by amplification of reference gene primers within the assay. To quantify the absolute abundance of each unique TCRbeta CDR3 rearrangement, sequence reads were collapsed and filtered. For each sample, productive Simpson clonality was calculated by taking the square root of Simpson's diversity index across productive rearrangements. TCRdb obtained this table from immuneACCESS and retained in-frame rearrangements with V and J assigned. These tables miss some clones; where compared with another copy, unresolved V genes account for less than half of the shortfall, and the remainder is unexplained. The V and J calls and clone size were taken over from that table, and D and trimming were inferred from the DNA. The sample data list approximately 260,000 clones, and roughly 89% of these were observed just once. The top ten clones comprise 4.6% of the sample.

Points on this clone: Its antigen specificity is not known. Base qualities were left out, and no much larger clone turns up one base away.

Germline trimming: 3 bases from V, 5 bases from J; junction bases outside gene matches: 1. The germline V gene encodes CDR1 SGDLS and CDR2 YYNGEE. Reading from cysteine to phenylalanine, the CDR3 counts 15 amino acids. The sequence is cut down to CDR3 DNA, 45 bases in frame from base 1. Another Seattle source contributed samples from volunteer blood donors who had recovered from COVID-19. Whole blood was collected in K2EDTA tubes by collaborating institutions according to the institutions' own protocols. Collaborator samples were shipped for TCRbeta analysis as frozen whole blood, isolated PBMCs, or DNA extracted from either sample type.

This clonotype was obtained from a middle-aged woman who had recovered from COVID-19. The rearrangement combines TRBV9 with TRBJ2-1; 14 nucleotides in the junction match TRBD2. The sequenced sample consisted of peripheral blood. The nucleotides are TGTGCCAGCAGCGAGACTAGCGGGAGGGACAATGAGCAGTTCTTC. It is translated as CASSETSGRDNEQFF.